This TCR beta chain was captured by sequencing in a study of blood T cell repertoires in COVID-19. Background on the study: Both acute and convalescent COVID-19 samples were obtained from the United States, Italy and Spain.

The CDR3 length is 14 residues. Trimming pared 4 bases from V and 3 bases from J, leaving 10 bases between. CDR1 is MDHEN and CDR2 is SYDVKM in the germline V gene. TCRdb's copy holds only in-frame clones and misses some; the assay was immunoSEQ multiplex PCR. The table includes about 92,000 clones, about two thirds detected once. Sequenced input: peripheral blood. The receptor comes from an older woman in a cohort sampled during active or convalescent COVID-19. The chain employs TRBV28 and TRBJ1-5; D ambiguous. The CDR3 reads CASSWGSDNQPQHF. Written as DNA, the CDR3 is TGTGCCAGCAGTTGGGGTAGCGACAATCAGCCCCAGCATTTT. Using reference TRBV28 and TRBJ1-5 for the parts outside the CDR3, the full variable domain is DVKVTQSSRYLVKRTGEKVFLECVQDMDHENMFWYRQDPGLGLRLIYFSYDVKMKEKGDIPEGYSVSREKKERFSLILESASTNQTSMYLCASSWGSDNQPQHFGDGTRLSIL.